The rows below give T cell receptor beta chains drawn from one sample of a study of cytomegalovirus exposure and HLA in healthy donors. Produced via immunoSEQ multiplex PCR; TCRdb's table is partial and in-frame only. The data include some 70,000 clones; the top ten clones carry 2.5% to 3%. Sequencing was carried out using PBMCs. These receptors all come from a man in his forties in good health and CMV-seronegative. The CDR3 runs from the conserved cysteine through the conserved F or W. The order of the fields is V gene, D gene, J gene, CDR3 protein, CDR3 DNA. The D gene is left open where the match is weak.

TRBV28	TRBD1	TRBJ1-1	CASRDRGSTEAFF	TGTGCCAGCCGCGACAGGGGAAGCACTGAAGCTTTCTTT
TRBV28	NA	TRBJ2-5	CASSPRTGQETQYF	TGTGCCAGCAGCCCACGGACGGGGCAAGAGACCCAGTACTTC
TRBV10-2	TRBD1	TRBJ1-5	CASRDRETGQPQHF	TGCGCCAGCAGGGACAGGGAAACGGGTCAGCCCCAGCATTTT
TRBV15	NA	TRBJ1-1	CATSRAGGTEAFF	TGTGCCACCAGCAGAGCGGGTGGGACTGAAGCTTTCTTT
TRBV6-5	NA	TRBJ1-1	CASSYSGGTNTEAFF	TGTGCCAGCAGTTACTCAGGGGGAACGAACACTGAAGCTTTCTTT
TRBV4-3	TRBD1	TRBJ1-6	CASSLDQGARNSPLHF	TGCGCCAGCAGCCTGGACCAGGGGGCGCGAAATTCACCCCTCCACTTT
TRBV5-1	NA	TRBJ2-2	CASSLTRAGELFF	TGCGCCAGCAGCTTGACGAGAGCCGGGGAGCTGTTTTTT
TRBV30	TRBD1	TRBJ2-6	CATRRDRGMIRANVLTF	TGTGCCACCAGACGGGACAGGGGAATGATTAGGGCCAACGTCCTGACTTTC
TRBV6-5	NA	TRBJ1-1	CASSRTGTEAFF	TGTGCCAGCAGTCGTACAGGGACTGAAGCTTTCTTT
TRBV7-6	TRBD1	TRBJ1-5	CASSPGLGDRGNSNQPQHF	TGTGCCAGCAGCCCCGGGTTGGGGGACAGGGGGAATAGCAATCAGCCCCAGCATTTT
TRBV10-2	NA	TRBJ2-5	CASSSGALSAETQYF	TGCGCCAGCAGTTCAGGGGCACTTTCGGCAGAGACCCAGTACTTC
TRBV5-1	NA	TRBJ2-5	CASSPHGDGTQYF	TGCGCCAGCAGCCCTCACGGGGATGGGACCCAGTACTTC
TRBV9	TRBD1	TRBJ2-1	CASSQGTVYNEQFF	TGTGCCAGCAGCCAAGGGACAGTTTACAATGAGCAGTTCTTC
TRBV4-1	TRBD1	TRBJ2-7	CASSPTRTGRSYEQYF	TGCGCCAGCAGCCCGACCCGGACAGGCCGCTCCTACGAGCAGTACTTC
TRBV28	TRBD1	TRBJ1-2	CASSLRQGADGYTF	TGTGCCAGCAGTTTACGACAGGGGGCAGACGGCTACACCTTC
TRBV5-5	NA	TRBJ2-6	CASSQAPRSSRANVLTF	TGTGCCAGCAGCCAAGCTCCGAGGTCCTCTAGGGCCAACGTCCTGACTTTC
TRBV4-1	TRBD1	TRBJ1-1	CASSRPTGRDEAFF	TGCGCCAGCAGCCGCCCGACAGGGCGGGATGAAGCTTTCTTT
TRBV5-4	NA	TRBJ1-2	CASSFPGKNYGYTF	TGTGCCAGCAGCTTTCCCGGGAAAAACTATGGCTACACCTTC
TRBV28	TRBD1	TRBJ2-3	CASSTGGSLDTQYF	TGTGCCAGCAGCACAGGGGGAAGTTTAGATACGCAGTATTTT
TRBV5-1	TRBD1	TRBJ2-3	CATGRDRATDTQYF	TGCGCCACAGGCCGGGACAGGGCCACAGATACGCAGTATTTT
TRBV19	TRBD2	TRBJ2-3	CASSLERGGRDTQYF	TGTGCCAGTAGTCTCGAGCGGGGGGGCCGGGATACGCAGTATTTT
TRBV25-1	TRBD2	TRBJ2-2	CASSPGEGGTGELFF	TGTGCCAGCAGCCCCGGGGAGGGCGGCACCGGGGAGCTGTTTTTT
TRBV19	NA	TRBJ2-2	CASSAIRVGADTGELFF	TGTGCCAGTAGTGCGATCAGGGTGGGCGCCGACACCGGGGAGCTGTTTTTT
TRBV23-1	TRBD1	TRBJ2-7	CASTPKDRAYEQYF	TGCGCCAGCACACCTAAGGACAGGGCCTACGAGCAGTACTTC
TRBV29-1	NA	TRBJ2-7	CSVAPSSYEQYF	TGCAGCGTTGCCCCGAGCTCCTACGAGCAGTACTTC
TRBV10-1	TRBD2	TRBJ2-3	CASIGKTRLAGGPSPDTQYF	TGCGCCAGCATCGGAAAAACCCGACTAGCGGGGGGGCCCAGTCCGGATACGCAGTATTTT